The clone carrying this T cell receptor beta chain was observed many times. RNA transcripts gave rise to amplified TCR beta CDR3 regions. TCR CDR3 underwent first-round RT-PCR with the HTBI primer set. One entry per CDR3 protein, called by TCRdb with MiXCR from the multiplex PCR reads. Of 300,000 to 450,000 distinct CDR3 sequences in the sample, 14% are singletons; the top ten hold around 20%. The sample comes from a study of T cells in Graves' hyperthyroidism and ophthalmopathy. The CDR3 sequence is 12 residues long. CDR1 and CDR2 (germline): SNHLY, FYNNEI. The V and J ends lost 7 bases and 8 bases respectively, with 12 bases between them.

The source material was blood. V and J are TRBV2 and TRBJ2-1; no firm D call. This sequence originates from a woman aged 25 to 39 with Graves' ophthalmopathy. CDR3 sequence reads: CASTGPTHEQFF. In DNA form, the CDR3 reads TGTGCCAGCACAGGCCCAACACATGAGCAGTTCTTC. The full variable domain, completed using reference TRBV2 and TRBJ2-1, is EPEVTQTPSHQVTQMGQEVILRCVPISNHLYFYWYRQILGQKVEFLVSFYNNEISEKSEIFDDQFSVERPDGSNFTLKIRSTKLEDSAMYFCASTGPTHEQFFGPGTRLTVL.